What follows are 5 T cell receptor beta chains derived from one specimen sequenced in a study of prognosis after radiotherapy for stage I lung cancer. Amplification of the TCR beta CDR3 (from genomic DNA) was done by two-round multiplex PCR. First-round PCR employed TRBV- and TRBJ-specific primers for each gene. MiXCR was run by TCRdb on the multiplex PCR reads, yielding one entry per CDR3 protein. The profile covers 26,000 or so distinct CDR3 sequences, with about 30% appearing a single time and roughly 35% taken by the ten largest. The sequencing here drew on PBMCs, taken before or after stereotactic body radiation therapy (not recorded which). The receptor source for this set is a donor over 45 with non-small cell lung cancer.

This clonotype was found many times. The gene calls are TRBV5-1 and TRBJ2-5; D might be TRBD2 (5 bases). Germline-derived CDR1 and CDR2 are SGHRS and YFSETQ. The CDR3 is 13 residues long. V lost 3 bases and J lost 2, with 8 bases in between. CDR3 sequence (DNA): TGCGCCAGCAGCTCTGGACTGCAAGAGACCCAGTACTTC. Protein product: CASSSGLQETQYF.

In this sample, this clonotype turned up many times. This sequence joins TRBV5-1 and TRBJ1-1, with 8 bases that match TRBD1. The CDR3 length is 15 residues. Germline V gene lookup returns CDR1 SGHRS and CDR2 YFSETQ. J lost 1 base, V lost 0 bases, and 2 bases had no gene match. The CDR3 is CASSLAGQGNTEAFF. CDR3 sequence (DNA): TGCGCCAGCAGCTTGGCAGGACAGGGGAACACTGAAGCTTTCTTT.

This clonotype was recorded many times. CDR3 sequence (DNA): TGCGCCAGCAGCTTGGGAACCGGGACAGGGCTTTCCATGAACACTGAAGCTTTCTTT. The encoded protein is CASSLGTGTGLSMNTEAFF. The chain links TRBV5-1 to TRBJ1-1; 9 nucleotides agree with TRBD1. Germline CDR1 is SGHRS and CDR2 is YFSETQ. Unmatched junction bases numbered 12, after V lost 0 bases and J lost 0 bases. The CDR3 consists of 19 residues.

As DNA, the CDR3 is TGTGCCAGCAGGAGACTAGCGGGGAGCACAGATACGCAGTATTTT. Translating gives CASRRLAGSTDTQYF. The chain joins TRBV2 to TRBJ2-3; 11 nucleotides align to TRBD2. The CDR3 length is 15 residues. V lost 6 bases, J lost 0 bases, and 2 bases stayed unmatched. Germline lookup yields CDR1 SNHLY and CDR2 FYNNEI.

This clonotype came up many times. The chain is built from TRBV27 and TRBJ2-1, with TRBD2 identical over 7 bases. J lost 13 bases, V lost 5 bases, and 8 bases had no gene match. Germline V CDR1 and CDR2: MNHEY, SMNVEV (reference sequence). The CDR3 is made up of 12 amino acids. In DNA form, the CDR3 reads TGTGCCAGCAGTCTTCAGGGAGGGCGCCAGTTCTTC. This encodes CASSLQGGRQFF.